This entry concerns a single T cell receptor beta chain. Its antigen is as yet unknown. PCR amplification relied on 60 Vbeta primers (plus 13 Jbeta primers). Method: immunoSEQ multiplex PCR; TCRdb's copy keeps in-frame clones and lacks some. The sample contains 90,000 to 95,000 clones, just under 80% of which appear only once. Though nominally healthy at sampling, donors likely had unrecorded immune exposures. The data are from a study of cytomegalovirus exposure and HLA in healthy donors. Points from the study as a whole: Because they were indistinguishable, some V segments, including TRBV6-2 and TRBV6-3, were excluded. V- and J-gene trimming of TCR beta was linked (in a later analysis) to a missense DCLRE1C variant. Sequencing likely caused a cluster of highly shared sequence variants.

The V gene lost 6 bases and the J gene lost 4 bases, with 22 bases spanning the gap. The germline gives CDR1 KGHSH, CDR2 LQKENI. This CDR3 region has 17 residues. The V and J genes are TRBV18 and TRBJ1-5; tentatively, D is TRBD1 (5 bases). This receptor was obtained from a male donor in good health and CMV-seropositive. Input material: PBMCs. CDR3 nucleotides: TGTGCCAGCTCCCGACAGACCGATATCGCCTTAAATCAGCCCCAGCATTTT. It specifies CASSRQTDIALNQPQHF.